This section outlines one T cell receptor (beta chain) sequence together with its context. The CDR3 is 11 amino acids. V was trimmed by 3 bases and J by 7 bases, leaving 9 bases between them. Germline loops: CDR1 DFQATT, CDR2 SNEGSKA (reference sequence). This entry belongs to a study of blood T cell repertoires in COVID-19. The overall study: Sample material is recorded as cDNA or gDNA derived from T cells, B-cell-depleted T cells, or PBMCs.

Per the study methods: Estimation of nucleated cell counts was performed using reference gene primer amplification. Sequencing was performed with immunoSEQ multiplex PCR; in TCRdb, only in-frame clones are kept and a portion is missing. V and J calls and clone size are copied from that table; D and trimming were computed from the DNA. Among roughly 140,000 clones listed, around 86% were seen once. Recruitment covered about 25 US areas and drew participants whose ages spanned roughly 18 to 89 years. The chain links TRBV20-1 to TRBJ1-1, with a weak D call TRBD1 (5 bases). Sequenced material: PBMCs or T cells enriched from blood (not recorded which). The sequence was collected from a man between 60 and 75 years old who had recovered from COVID-19. The CDR3 bases are TGCAGTGCTAGCAGGGTCGGTGAAGCTTTCTTT. It is translated as CSASRVGEAFF.